Below, 5 T cell receptor beta chains from the same sample are listed, as sequenced in a study of blood T cells in healthy people across ages. PCR was performed a second time for 7 to 11 cycles using a sample-barcoded 5' primer and a J-beta primer mix. TCRdb reprocessed the 5' RACE reads with MiXCR, giving one entry per CDR3 protein. The sample lists 850,000 to 950,000 distinct CDR3 sequences, 29% occurring once. Material: blood. The receptor source for this set is a woman aged 80 or older in good health.

This clonotype turned up a few times. The chain combines TRBV11-2 with TRBJ2-3; no definite D call. Germline CDR1 is SGHAT and CDR2 is FQNNGV. The V end lost 8 bases, the J end lost 8 bases, and 14 bases lay between the germline ends. This CDR3 comprises 12 residues. CDR3 nucleotide sequence: TGTGCCAGCCAGCCCCCGGGCGTTACGCAGTATTTT. This gives the protein CASQPPGVTQYF.

This clonotype turned up a few times. Given a much more abundant clone one base away, this may be a read error. The gene calls are TRBV6-5 and TRBJ2-1, with D possibly being TRBD2 (6 bases). Germline-derived CDR1 and CDR2 are MNHEY and SVGAGI. Trimming pared 7 bases from V and 9 bases from J, leaving 19 bases between. The CDR3 totals 14 residues. CDR3 DNA: TGTGCCAGCACCCAGATGGAGGGGCGGCGTGAGCAGTTCTTC. This sequence encodes CASTQMEGRREQFF.

This clonotype was picked up many times. The chain couples TRBV28 to TRBJ1-2; 9 nucleotides line up with TRBD1. The CDR3 extends over 16 amino acids. V lost 3 bases and J lost 4; bases outside the gene matches: 9. CDR1 MDHEN and CDR2 SYDVKM come from the germline V gene. This CDR3 is CASSLGLGQGIYGYTF. The DNA of the CDR3 is TGTGCCAGCAGTTTGGGTCTAGGACAGGGGATCTATGGCTACACCTTC.

This clonotype has ten or more counts. The J gene is TRBJ1-2, the V gene TRBV12-3 or TRBV12-4; D might be TRBD1 (5 bases). This CDR3 comprises 13 residues. Trimming pared 6 bases from V and 8 bases from J, leaving 16 bases between. CDR3 in amino acids: CASSRGDYNGYTF. The CDR3 DNA sequence: TGTGCCAGCAGCCGGGGCGATTATAACGGCTACACCTTC.

This clonotype was counted ten times or more. This chain connects TRBV6-6 to TRBJ2-7, with D possibly matching TRBD1 (5 bases). This CDR3 region has 14 residues. Germline CDR1 MNHNY, CDR2 SVGAGI (reference sequence). V was clipped by 5 bases and J by 4 bases, with 15 bases between them. The DNA of the CDR3 is TGTGCCAGCAGTACTCAGGGAAAGGCTTACGAGCAGTACTTC. Amino acids: CASSTQGKAYEQYF.